The rows below give T cell receptor beta chains drawn from one sample of a study of graft-versus-host responses after intestinal transplantation. Sequenced by immunoSEQ multiplex PCR; TCRdb stores in-frame clones only, minus some. This table has 25,000 to 30,000 clones, about 92% appearing once. This specimen was PBMCs, taken 18 days after transplant. The receptors stem from a human patient who received an intestinal transplant, so some T cells may come from the graft donor. Both conserved end residues are part of each CDR3. The D gene is left open where the match is weak. Size is omitted from some rows. Given values are once, few, many or a class for expanded clones.

.,TRBJ2-3,.,TRBV6-5,CASFSSPDTQYF,TGTGCCAGCTTTTCGAGTCCAGATACGCAGTATTTT
few,TRBJ2-5,TRBD1,TRBV30,CAWNQPREGAETQYF,TGTGCCTGGAACCAACCTCGAGAGGGGGCTGAGACCCAGTACTTC
.,TRBJ2-2,TRBD2,TRBV7-9,CASSHGTSGGNTGELFF,TGTGCCAGCAGCCATGGGACTAGCGGGGGGAACACCGGGGAGCTGTTTTTT
.,TRBJ1-2,.,TRBV4-1,CASSQDLVLHLNYGYTF,TGCGCCAGCAGCCAAGATTTGGTCCTACACCTAAACTATGGCTACACCTTC
.,TRBJ2-5,TRBD2,TRBV9,CASSVSGGAEETQYF,TGTGCCAGCAGCGTAAGCGGGGGGGCCGAGGAGACCCAGTACTTC
.,TRBJ2-7,.,TRBV23-1,CASSHGNRDRPYEQYF,TGCGCCAGCAGTCACGGAAACCGGGACCGACCCTACGAGCAGTACTTC
.,TRBJ1-1,.,TRBV5-4,CASSLVGQAGAFF,TGTGCCAGCAGCTTGGTAGGCCAGGCGGGAGCTTTCTTT
.,TRBJ1-6,TRBD1,TRBV6-6,CASRGQSSYNSPLHF,TGTGCCAGCAGGGGACAGAGCTCCTATAATTCACCCCTCCACTTT
.,TRBJ1-2,.,TRBV19,CATAPTGNYGYTF,TGTGCCACAGCCCCGACGGGCAACTATGGCTACACCTTC
.,TRBJ1-6,TRBD1,TRBV18,CASSPGQGSGLSPLHF,TGTGCCAGCTCACCCGGACAGGGATCCGGCCTATCACCCCTCCACTTT
.,TRBJ2-1,.,TRBV9,CASSLTYGNEQFF,TGTGCCAGCAGTCTTACTTACGGGAATGAGCAGTTCTTC
.,TRBJ2-1,.,TRBV27,CASTDWGFGNEQFF,TGTGCCAGCACCGATTGGGGGTTCGGCAATGAGCAGTTCTTC
.,TRBJ2-7,.,TRBV27,CASSSWRRDKDEQYF,TGTGCCAGCAGTTCATGGCGGAGGGACAAGGACGAGCAGTACTTC
.,TRBJ2-1,.,TRBV5-6,CASSQTSSNEQFF,TGTGCCAGCAGCCAGACATCTTCCAATGAGCAGTTCTTC
.,TRBJ1-1,.,TRBV5-6,CASSLDPGLNTEAFF,TGTGCCAGCAGCTTGGATCCAGGGCTGAACACTGAAGCTTTCTTT
.,TRBJ2-7,.,TRBV11-2,CASSSDFNEQYF,TGTGCCAGCAGCTCTGACTTCAACGAGCAGTACTTC
.,TRBJ1-6,.,TRBV13,CASSLSTLNSPLHF,TGTGCCAGCAGCTTAAGTACACTTAATTCACCCCTCCACTTT
.,TRBJ1-2,.,TRBV11-2,CASSLSNYGYTF,TGTGCCAGCAGCTTAAGTAACTATGGCTACACCTTC
.,TRBJ1-2,.,TRBV4-1,CASSQDLGSDYGYTF,TGTGCCAGCAGCCAAGATCTGGGCAGCGACTATGGCTACACCTTC